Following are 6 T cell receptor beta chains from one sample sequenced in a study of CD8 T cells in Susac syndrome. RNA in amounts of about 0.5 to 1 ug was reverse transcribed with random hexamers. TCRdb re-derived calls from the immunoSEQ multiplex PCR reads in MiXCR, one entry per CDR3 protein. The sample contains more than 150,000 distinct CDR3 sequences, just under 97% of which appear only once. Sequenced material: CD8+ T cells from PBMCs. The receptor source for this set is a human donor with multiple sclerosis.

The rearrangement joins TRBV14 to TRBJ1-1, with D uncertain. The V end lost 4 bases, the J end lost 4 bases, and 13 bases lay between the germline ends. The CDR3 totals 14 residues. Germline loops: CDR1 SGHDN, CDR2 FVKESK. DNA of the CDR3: TGTGCCAGCAGCCCAATACCGTGGAGCACTGAAGCTTTCTTT. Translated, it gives CASSPIPWSTEAFF. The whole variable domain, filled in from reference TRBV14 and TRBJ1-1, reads EAGVTQFPSHSVIEKGQTVTLRCDPISGHDNLYWYRRVMGKEIKFLLHFVKESKQDESGMPNNRFLAERTGGTYSTLKVQPAELEDSGVYFCASSPIPWSTEAFFGQGTRLTVV.

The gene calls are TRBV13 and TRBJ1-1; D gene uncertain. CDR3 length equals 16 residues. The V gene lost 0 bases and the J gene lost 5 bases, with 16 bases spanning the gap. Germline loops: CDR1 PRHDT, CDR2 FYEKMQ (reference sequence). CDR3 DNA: TGTGCCAGCAGCTTAGGGGGGAGACATCGGGAGACTGAAGCTTTCTTT. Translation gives CASSLGGRHRETEAFF.

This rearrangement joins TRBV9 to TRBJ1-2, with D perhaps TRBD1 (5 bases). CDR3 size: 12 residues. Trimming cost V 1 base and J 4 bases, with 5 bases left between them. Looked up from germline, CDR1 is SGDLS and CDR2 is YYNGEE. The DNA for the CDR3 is TGTGCCAGCAGCGTACAGGGCTATGGCTACACCTTC. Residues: CASSVQGYGYTF. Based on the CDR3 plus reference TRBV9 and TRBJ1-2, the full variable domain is DSGVTQTPKHLITATGQRVTLRCSPRSGDLSVYWYQQSLDQGLQFLIQYYNGEERAKGNILERFSAQQFPDLHSELNLSSLELGDSALYFCASSVQGYGYTFGSGTRLTVV.

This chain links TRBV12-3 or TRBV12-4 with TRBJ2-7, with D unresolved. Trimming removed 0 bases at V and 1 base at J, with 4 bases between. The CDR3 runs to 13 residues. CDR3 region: CASSLAESYEQYF. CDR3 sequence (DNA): TGTGCCAGCAGTTTAGCCGAATCCTACGAGCAGTACTTC.

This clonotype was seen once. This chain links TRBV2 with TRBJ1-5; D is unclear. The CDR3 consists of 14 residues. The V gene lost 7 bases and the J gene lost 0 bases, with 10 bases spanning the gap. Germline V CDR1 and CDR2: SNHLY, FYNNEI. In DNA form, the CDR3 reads TGTGCCAGCAAGGCGGCCGATAGCAATCAGCCCCAGCATTTT. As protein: CASKAADSNQPQHF.

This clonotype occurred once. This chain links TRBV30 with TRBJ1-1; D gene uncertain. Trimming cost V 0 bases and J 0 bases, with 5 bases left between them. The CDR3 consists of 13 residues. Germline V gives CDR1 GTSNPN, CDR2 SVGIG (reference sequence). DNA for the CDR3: TGTGCCTGGAGTGTAGCGGTGAACACTGAAGCTTTCTTT. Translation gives CAWSVAVNTEAFF.